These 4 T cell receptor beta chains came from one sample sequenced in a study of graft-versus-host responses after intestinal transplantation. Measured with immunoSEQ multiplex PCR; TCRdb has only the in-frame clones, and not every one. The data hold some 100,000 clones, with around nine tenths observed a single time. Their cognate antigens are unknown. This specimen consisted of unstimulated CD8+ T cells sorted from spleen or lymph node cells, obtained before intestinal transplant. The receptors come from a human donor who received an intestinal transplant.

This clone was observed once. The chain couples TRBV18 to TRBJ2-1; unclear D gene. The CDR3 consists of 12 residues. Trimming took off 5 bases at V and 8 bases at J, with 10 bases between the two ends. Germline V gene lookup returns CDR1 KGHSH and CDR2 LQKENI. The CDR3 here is CASSGVFDEQFF. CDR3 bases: TGTGCCAGCTCAGGCGTTTTCGATGAGCAGTTCTTC.

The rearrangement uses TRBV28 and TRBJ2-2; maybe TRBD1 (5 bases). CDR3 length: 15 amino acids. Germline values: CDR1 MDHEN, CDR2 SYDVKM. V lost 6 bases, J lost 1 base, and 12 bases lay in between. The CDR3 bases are TGTGCCAGCAGATGGACATATATGAACACCGGGGAGCTGTTTTTT. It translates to CASRWTYMNTGELFF.

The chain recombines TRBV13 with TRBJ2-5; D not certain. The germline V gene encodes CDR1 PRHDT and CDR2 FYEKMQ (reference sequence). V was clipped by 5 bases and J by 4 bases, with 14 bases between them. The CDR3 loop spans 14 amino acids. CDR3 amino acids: CASSPGLVGETQYF. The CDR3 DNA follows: TGTGCCAGCAGCCCGGGCCTCGTAGGAGAGACCCAGTACTTC.

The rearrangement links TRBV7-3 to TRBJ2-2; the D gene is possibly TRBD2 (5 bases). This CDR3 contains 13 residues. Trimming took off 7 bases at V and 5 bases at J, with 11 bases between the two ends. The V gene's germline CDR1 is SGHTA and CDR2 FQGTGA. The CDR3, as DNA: TGTGCCAGCAAACGACGCGGGACCGGGGAGCTGTTTTTT. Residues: CASKRRGTGELFF.